This entry features one T cell receptor (beta chain) sequence. Per the study methods: How many nucleated cells were present was estimated from reference gene primer amplification. Repertoires were generated with immunoSEQ multiplex PCR, while TCRdb's copy carries only in-frame clones and drops some. V and J calls and clone size are copied from that table; D and trimming were computed from the DNA. Of 95,000 to 110,000 clones detected, around four fifths appear once; the ten largest clones hold 20% to 30%. The sample comes from a study of blood T cell repertoires in COVID-19. In the study overall: Samples came from the United States, Italy and Spain, spanning acute and convalescent COVID-19. In each case, the material was cDNA or gDNA derived from T cells, B-cell-depleted T cells, or PBMCs.

V shed 2 bases, J shed 2 bases, and the junction held 1 base outside the gene matches. Per germline, CDR1 GTSNPN and CDR2 SVGIG (reference sequence). The length of the CDR3 is 14 residues. Material for sequencing was peripheral blood. This receptor was obtained from a man aged 55-75 years with acute or convalescent COVID-19. V is TRBV30 and J is TRBJ2-3; 10 bases fit TRBD2. The CDR3 DNA reads as TGTGCCTGGAGTAGCGGGAGGGACACAGATACGCAGTATTTT. Translation gives CAWSSGRDTDTQYF.